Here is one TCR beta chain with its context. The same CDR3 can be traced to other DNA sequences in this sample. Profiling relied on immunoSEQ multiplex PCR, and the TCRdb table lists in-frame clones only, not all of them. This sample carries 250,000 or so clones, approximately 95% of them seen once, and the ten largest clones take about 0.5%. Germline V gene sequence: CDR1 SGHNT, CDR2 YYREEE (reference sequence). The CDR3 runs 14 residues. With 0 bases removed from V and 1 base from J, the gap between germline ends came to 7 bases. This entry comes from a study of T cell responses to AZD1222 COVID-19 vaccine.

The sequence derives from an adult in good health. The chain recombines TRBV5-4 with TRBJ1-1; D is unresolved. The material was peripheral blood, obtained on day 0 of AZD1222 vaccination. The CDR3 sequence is CASSLAGRNTEAFF. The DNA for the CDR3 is TGTGCCAGCAGCTTGGCTGGCAGGAACACTGAAGCTTTCTTT.